This T cell receptor (beta chain) emerged from a study of blood T cell repertoires in COVID-19 (TCRdb year 2020). For the wider study: The collaborator samples originated in the United States, Italy and Spain and spanned the acute and convalescent phases of COVID-19. Subjects who had been exposed to COVID-19, were actively infected with it, or had recovered from it provided the deeply sampled blood TCRbeta repertoires that made up the dataset. Where available, HLA class I and class II types were obtained from metadata supplied by the sample provider rather than from assay-based typing. The samples were drawn from the first 160 participants of the ongoing ImmuneRACE study and from 1,254 subjects provided by 6 global collaborators. The repertoires were made available in a free public database intended to serve as a resource for research on the immune response to SARS-CoV-2. The prospective study material was composed of cDNA or gDNA derived from T cells, B-cell-depleted T cells, or PBMCs. Nearly every sample came with metadata listing a de-identified subject ID, COVID-19 status, age in years and sex.

What the authors observed across the whole study: Clinical and demographic metadata were provided uncurated, with the amount varying by source and participant.

Each collaborating institution followed its own protocols to collect whole blood in K2EDTA tubes. For TCRbeta analysis, collaborator samples were shipped as frozen whole blood, as isolated PBMCs, or as DNA extracted from either sample type. As to this clone: Its target antigen remains unknown. Per-nucleotide qualities are absent, and no much larger clonotype sits a single base away.

Spanning cysteine to phenylalanine, the CDR3 consists of 14 amino acids. Here the CDR3 DNA is all that survives: 42 bases in frame from base 1. Compared with germline, V lacks 2 bases and J lacks 5 bases; bases without a gene match: 3. CDR1 and CDR2 are read off the germline V gene as SGHRS and YFSETQ. The immunoSEQ Assay, a bias-controlled multiplex PCR, was used to amplify TCRbeta CDR3 regions from genomic DNA. The authors processed their data as follows. Within the assay, amplification of reference gene primers was used to estimate how many nucleated cells each sample contained. Sequence reads were collapsed and filtered to measure the absolute abundance of every unique TCRbeta CDR3 rearrangement. Productive Simpson clonality was computed per sample as the square root of Simpson's diversity index over productive rearrangements. This is the immuneACCESS table as TCRdb keeps it, with only in-frame sequences that have V and J called. A part of the clones is gone; compared with another copy, unresolved V genes explain less than half, and the rest is unexplained. V and J calls and clone size are given by that table; D and trimming were obtained from the DNA. The sample profile shows about 150,000 clones; about 80% of them were found once. The ten largest clones represent just over 0.55% of the sample.

This receptor was taken from a man aged 60-69 years with acute or convalescent COVID-19. This chain is built from TRBV5-1 and TRBJ2-1; 8 middle bases align to TRBD2. What was sequenced was peripheral blood. The CDR3: CASSFGTSNNEQFF. Read as DNA, the sequence is TGCGCCAGCAGCTTCGGGACTAGTAACAATGAGCAGTTCTTC.